The next 21 T cell receptor beta chains were all read from a single sample in a study of metastatic and nonmetastatic thyroid tumors. All patients were untreated before thyroid surgery. From the PCR reads, TCRdb re-called clones with MiXCR. The data show tens of thousands of clones, approximately 13% seen once. Sequencing input: tumor tissue. Source of these receptors: a female donor with papillary thyroid cancer or a benign thyroid nodule (not recorded which). Some clones in this sample may be carry-over from other donors' samples.

This clone was seen only a few times. A much larger clone sits a single nucleotide away, making a read error possible. The chain employs TRBV9 and TRBJ1-2; weak D call: TRBD1 (6 bases). V was shortened by 1 base and J by 6 bases, with 7 bases between the two germline ends. The CDR3 loop spans 12 amino acids. Per germline, CDR1 SGDLS and CDR2 YYNGEE. The CDR3 bases are TGTGCCAGCAGCGTATCAGGGGATGGCTACACCTTC. The encoded protein is CASSVSGDGYTF.

This clone appeared many times. The rearrangement links TRBV19 to TRBJ1-6, with 7 bases identical to TRBD1. Germline loops: CDR1 LNHDA, CDR2 SQIVND (reference sequence). This CDR3 region has 14 residues. The V and J ends lost 6 bases and 5 bases, in that order; junction bases with no gene match: 4. As DNA, the CDR3 is TGTGCCAGTAGCCAGACAGGGAATAATTCACCCCTCCACTTT. Residues: CASSQTGNNSPLHF. Supplemented by reference TRBV19 and TRBJ1-6, the full variable domain reads DGGITQSPKYLFRKEGQNVTLSCEQNLNHDAMYWYRQDPGQGLRLIYYSQIVNDFQKGDIAEGYSVSREKKESFPLTVTSAQKNPTAFYLCASSQTGNNSPLHFGNGTRLTVT.

At least ten counts were recorded for this clone. This chain links TRBV20-1 with TRBJ1-1; 8 positions match TRBD1. The CDR3 is 15 amino acids. Losses at the gene ends were 6 bases for V and 1 base for J; bases not matched to a gene: 10. From germline, CDR1 is DFQATT and CDR2 SNEGSKA (reference sequence). The CDR3 sequence is CSAAQEGQGNTEAFF. The CDR3, as DNA: TGCAGTGCCGCACAGGAAGGACAGGGGAACACTGAAGCTTTCTTT.

This clone showed up many times. The chain combines TRBV12-3 or TRBV12-4 with TRBJ2-4, with D unclear. The CDR3 has 13 amino acids. Trimming pared 8 bases from V and 0 bases from J, leaving 8 bases between. The CDR3 region has the DNA TGTGCCAGCTCCGATCTAGCCAAAAACATTCAGTACTTC. This encodes CASSDLAKNIQYF.

This chain connects TRBV14 to TRBJ2-5, with 7 bases aligning to TRBD2. The CDR3 is 16 residues long. V lost 0 bases and J lost 7; bases outside the gene matches: 11. Germline loops: CDR1 SGHDN, CDR2 FVKESK. As DNA, the CDR3 is TGTGCCAGCAGCCAAGATTGGCCGACTTCGGGGGGGACCCAGTACTTC. Amino acid sequence: CASSQDWPTSGGTQYF.

This clone appeared many times. The chain couples TRBV27 to TRBJ2-3, with D tentatively TRBD1 or TRBD2 (5 bases each). CDR1 and CDR2 (germline): MNHEY, SMNVEV (reference sequence). This CDR3 contains 13 residues. V dropped 0 bases and J dropped 14 bases, with 15 bases sitting between them. Written as DNA, the CDR3 is TGTGCCAGCAGTTTATCCCCGGGACGGGGTTGGTATTTT. Translated: CASSLSPGRGWYF.

This clone was seen ten or more times. This chain links TRBV5-1 with TRBJ2-7; D not certain. This CDR3 spans 14 amino acids. The V gene lost 0 bases and the J gene lost 0 bases, with 7 bases spanning the gap. In germline, CDR1 is SGHRS, CDR2 YFSETQ. This CDR3 is CASSLEALSYEQYF. DNA of the CDR3: TGCGCCAGCAGCTTGGAGGCCCTCTCCTACGAGCAGTACTTC.

Turning to this clone: Relative to the germline gene, one junction end is altered; a read error may explain this. Different DNA sequences within this sample yield the same CDR3. The chain carries TRBV11-2 and TRBJ2-3; 8 positions match TRBD2. The CDR3 has 18 amino acids. CDR1 is SGHAT, CDR2 FQNNGV, per germline. The CDR3 region is CASILLPTISGGTDTQYF. The CDR3 DNA sequence: TGTGCCAGCATCTTACTGCCGACTATTAGCGGGGGCACAGATACGCAGTATTTT. Full variable domain (remainder filled in from reference TRBV11-2 and TRBJ2-3): EAGVAQSPRYKIIEKRQSVAFWCNPISGHATLYWYQQILGQGPKLLIQFQNNGVVDDSQLPKDRFSAERLKGVDSTLKIQPAKLEDSAVYLCASILLPTISGGTDTQYFGPGTRLTVL.

This clone was observed many times. This chain connects TRBV30 to TRBJ2-1, with a weak D call TRBD1 (6 bases). Deletions cut 5 bases from V and 5 bases from J, with 10 bases between. CDR3 length: 12 residues. Germline loops: CDR1 GTSNPN, CDR2 SVGIG (reference sequence). The CDR3 loop reads CAWAWTDNEQFF. CDR3 nucleotide sequence: TGTGCCTGGGCCTGGACAGACAATGAGCAGTTCTTC.

This clone has at least ten counts. The chain has TRBV25-1 and TRBJ1-2, with D unresolved. CDR3 length: 14 amino acids. Trimming removed 3 bases at V and 1 base at J, with 9 bases between. Germline lookup yields CDR1 MGHDK and CDR2 SYGVNS. CDR3 nucleotides: TGTGCCAGCAGTGATGAGGAGTATAACTATGGCTACACCTTC. Its translation: CASSDEEYNYGYTF.

This clone was seen ten or more times. This rearrangement joins TRBV28 to TRBJ1-6; D remains ambiguous. The CDR3 has 14 residues. V was trimmed by 4 bases and J by 5 bases, leaving 9 bases between them. CDR1 is MDHEN, CDR2 SYDVKM, per germline. CDR3 coding DNA: TGTGCCAGCAGTTCCCCCCTGAATAATTCACCCCTCCACTTT. Amino acids: CASSSPLNNSPLHF.

The gene calls are TRBV7-8 and TRBJ2-7; no definite D call. Germline values: CDR1 SGHVS, CDR2 FQNEAQ. This CDR3 spans 13 amino acids. V gave up 8 bases and J gave up 7 bases, with 18 bases separating them. CDR3 amino acids: CASRSETHSEQYF. The CDR3 bases are TGTGCCAGCCGATCGGAGACCCATAGTGAGCAGTACTTC.

This clone was counted at least ten times. The J gene is TRBJ1-2, the V gene TRBV19; D is perhaps TRBD1 (6 bases). The ends were cut back, 6 bases at V and 2 bases at J, with 13 bases in the middle. The V gene's germline CDR1 is LNHDA and CDR2 SQIVND (reference sequence). The CDR3 extends over 14 amino acids. CDR3 nucleotides: TGTGCCAGTAGGACAGGAGACATAAACTATGGCTACACCTTC. Protein: CASRTGDINYGYTF.

This clone was recorded many times. This chain joins TRBV19 and TRBJ1-2; tentative D call: TRBD1 (5 bases). V was cut by 10 bases and J by 8 bases, with 17 bases left in between. The germline V gene encodes CDR1 LNHDA and CDR2 SQIVND (reference sequence). The CDR3 loop spans 12 amino acids. CDR3 region: CAISPGTAGYTF. In DNA form, the CDR3 reads TGTGCCATCTCACCCGGGACCGCCGGCTACACCTTC.

The rearrangement joins TRBV5-1 to TRBJ2-7, with 7 bases aligning to TRBD1. The germline gives CDR1 SGHRS, CDR2 YFSETQ. With V trimmed by 2 bases and J by 0 bases, 5 bases remained unmatched. There are 15 residues in the CDR3. In DNA, the CDR3 is TGCGCCAGCAGCTTTACGGGACAGAGCTCCTACGAGCAGTACTTC. Its protein product is CASSFTGQSSYEQYF.

This clone came up a few times. It may be a read error: a sequence one base away is much more abundant. The rearrangement uses TRBV12-5 and TRBJ1-1; a possible D gene is TRBD1 (5 bases). Germline V lookup: CDR1 LGHNT, CDR2 FRNRAP. The CDR3 loop spans 14 amino acids. The CDR3 is CSSGPGGGNTEAFF. CDR3 sequence (DNA): TGTTCTAGTGGTCCTGGGGGGGGGAACACTGAAGCTTTCTTT.

This clone was observed at least ten times. The V and J genes are TRBV20-1 and TRBJ2-4; D is tentatively TRBD1 or TRBD2 (5 bases each). The germline V and J ends were trimmed by 7 bases and 2 bases, with 12 bases remaining between them. This CDR3 region has 13 residues. In germline, CDR1 is DFQATT, CDR2 SNEGSKA (reference sequence). CDR3 in DNA: TGCAGTGGGTTCAGGGAGACCAAAAACATTCAGTACTTC. Amino acid sequence: CSGFRETKNIQYF.

Ten or more counts support this clone. The gene calls are TRBV5-1 and TRBJ2-1, with D possibly matching TRBD1 (6 bases). The length of the CDR3 is 15 residues. With 0 bases removed from V and 4 bases from J, the gap between germline ends came to 11 bases. From germline, CDR1 is SGHRS and CDR2 YFSETQ. The CDR3 sequence is CASSLGQATYNEQFF. CDR3 in DNA: TGCGCCAGCAGCTTGGGACAGGCGACGTACAATGAGCAGTTCTTC.

This clone appeared many times. The V call is TRBV5-6, the J call TRBJ2-7, with 7 nucleotides matching TRBD1. CDR1 and CDR2 from the germline V gene are SGHDT and YYEEEE. The V gene end was trimmed by 4 bases and the J gene end by 0 bases; junction bases not matched to a gene: 10. There are 16 residues in the CDR3. The CDR3 reads CASSHQLGGHSYEQYF. DNA of the CDR3: TGTGCCAGCAGCCACCAATTAGGGGGCCACTCCTACGAGCAGTACTTC.

At least ten counts were recorded for this clone. The rearrangement links TRBV12-5 to TRBJ1-5; no reliable D call. The CDR3 has 14 residues. From germline, CDR1 is LGHNT and CDR2 FRNRAP. V dropped 2 bases and J dropped 5 bases, with 10 bases sitting between them. CDR3 loop: CASGLTSWDQPQHF. DNA of the CDR3: TGTGCTAGTGGTTTGACAAGTTGGGATCAGCCCCAGCATTTT.

There are a few counts of this clone. A much larger clone is a single base away; this may be a read error. The chain recombines TRBV10-2 with TRBJ2-7; possibly TRBD1 for D (5 bases). The germline V gene encodes CDR1 WSHSY and CDR2 SAAADI. This CDR3 has 14 amino acids. Trimming left V 4 bases short and J 7 bases short, with 17 bases between. The CDR3, as DNA: TGCGCCAGCAGTGGGGGCGGTTGTGCAAGTGAGCAGTACTTC. Its translation is CASSGGGCASEQYF.